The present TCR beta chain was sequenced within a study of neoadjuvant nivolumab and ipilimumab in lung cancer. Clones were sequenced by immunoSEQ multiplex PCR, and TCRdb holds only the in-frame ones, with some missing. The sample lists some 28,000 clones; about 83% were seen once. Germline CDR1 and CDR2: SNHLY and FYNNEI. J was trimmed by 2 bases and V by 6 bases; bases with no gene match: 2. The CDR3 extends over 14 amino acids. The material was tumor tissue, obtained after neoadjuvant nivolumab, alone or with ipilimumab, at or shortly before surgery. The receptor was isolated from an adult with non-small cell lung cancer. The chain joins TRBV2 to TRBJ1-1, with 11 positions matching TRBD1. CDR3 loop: CASRGQGVNTEAFF. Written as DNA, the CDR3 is TGTGCCAGCAGGGGACAGGGGGTAAACACTGAAGCTTTCTTT.